Below are 18 T cell receptor beta chains sequenced from a single sample in a study of blood T cell repertoires in COVID-19. Method: immunoSEQ multiplex PCR; TCRdb's copy keeps in-frame clones and lacks some. This table holds 100,000 or so clones, 84% found once. Sample: peripheral blood. The source of these receptors is a man between 70 and 80 years old with active or convalescent COVID-19.

V and J are TRBV15 and TRBJ2-7, with D possibly matching TRBD1 (6 bases). Trimming cost V 3 bases and J 2 bases, with 17 bases left between them. Germline V CDR1 and CDR2: LNHNV, YYDKDF (reference sequence). This CDR3 is 16 amino acids long. This chain's CDR3 is CATSSPSPGETYEQYF. The CDR3 DNA is TGTGCCACCAGCAGTCCCTCGCCAGGGGAGACCTACGAGCAGTACTTC.

The chain recombines TRBV7-2 with TRBJ2-1; 8 positions match TRBD1. The CDR3 sequence is 15 residues long. CDR1 and CDR2 (germline): SGHTA, FQGNSA. V trimming: 2 bases; J trimming: 4 bases; junction bases outside the gene matches: 4. The CDR3 loop reads CASSLYQGAYNEQFF. The CDR3 nucleotides are TGTGCCAGCAGCTTATACCAGGGGGCGTACAATGAGCAGTTCTTC.

The V and J genes are TRBV7-2 and TRBJ2-3; a possible D gene is TRBD2 (5 bases). The CDR3 runs to 15 residues. CDR1 is SGHTA, CDR2 FQGNSA, per germline. V lost 1 base and J 4 bases, leaving 12 bases between the germline ends. The CDR3 spells CASSLGLAVADTQYF. As DNA, the CDR3 is TGTGCCAGCAGCTTAGGCCTAGCCGTCGCAGATACGCAGTATTTT.

The chain is built from TRBV28 and TRBJ2-4, with 11 bases fitting TRBD2. This CDR3 spans 16 amino acids. Germline V gene sequence: CDR1 MDHEN, CDR2 SYDVKM. Losses at the gene ends were 6 bases for V and 5 bases for J; bases not matched to a gene: 9. CDR3 sequence reads: CASSQFTSGGQNIQYF. The CDR3 bases are TGTGCCAGCAGCCAATTCACTAGCGGGGGACAAAACATTCAGTACTTC.

The gene calls are TRBV7-9 and TRBJ1-1; tentative D call: TRBD1 (5 bases). The CDR3 length is 13 residues. V dropped 5 bases and J dropped 5 bases, with 12 bases sitting between them. Germline CDR1 reads SEHNR; CDR2 reads FQNEAQ (reference sequence). CDR3 amino acids: CASSPTRQTEAFF. The CDR3 region has the DNA TGTGCCAGCAGCCCCACACGACAGACTGAAGCTTTCTTT.

This chain joins TRBV6-5 and TRBJ1-1; D remains ambiguous. Trimming stripped 2 bases from V and 3 bases from J, with 10 bases between. The CDR3 covers 14 residues. Looked up from germline, CDR1 is MNHEY and CDR2 is SVGAGI. CDR3 nucleotide sequence: TGTGCCAGCAGTTACACGCGCATGGACACTGAAGCTTTCTTT. This codes for CASSYTRMDTEAFF.

CDR3 residues: CASSPLSSSQGGYTF. The CDR3 DNA reads TGTGCCAGCTCACCACTAAGCTCCTCTCAGGGGGGCTACACCTTC. This chain uses TRBV18 with TRBJ1-2; D may be TRBD1 (6 bases). CDR1 KGHSH and CDR2 LQKENI come from the germline V gene. V gave up 1 base and J gave up 8 bases, with 17 bases separating them. This CDR3 spans 15 amino acids.

The V gene is TRBV30, the J gene TRBJ2-2; 9 positions agree with TRBD1. The V segment lost 7 bases and the J segment 6 bases; nucleotides outside the gene matches: 9. The CDR3 has 14 amino acids. Germline CDR1 is GTSNPN and CDR2 is SVGIG (reference sequence). The CDR3, as DNA: TGTGCCTTATACGGGACAGGGAGGTCCGGGGAGCTGTTTTTT. This gives the protein CALYGTGRSGELFF.

This chain uses TRBV27 with TRBJ2-7; D possibly corresponds to TRBD2 (6 bases). Germline V gene lookup returns CDR1 MNHEY and CDR2 SMNVEV (reference sequence). CDR3 length: 16 residues. V was shortened by 6 bases and J by 6 bases, with 24 bases between the two germline ends. The CDR3 DNA reads as TGTGCCAGCAGCCCGTATGATCAGTCCCTCGGGAGCGAGCAGTACTTC. As protein: CASSPYDQSLGSEQYF.

J is TRBJ1-2 and V is TRBV18; 12 nucleotides line up with TRBD1. The CDR3 runs 15 residues. Trimming at V came to 0 bases and at J to 5 bases, leaving 1 base not matched to a gene. Germline V gene data show CDR1 as KGHSH and CDR2 as LQKENI. The DNA for the CDR3 is TGTGCCAGCTCACCACCGGGACAGGGGGCGTATGGCTACACCTTC. Residues: CASSPPGQGAYGYTF.

This chain uses TRBV24-1 with TRBJ1-3, with D hard to call. This CDR3 region has 13 residues. Trimming left V 7 bases short and J 0 bases short, with 6 bases between. CDR1 and CDR2 (germline): KGHDR, SFDVKD. The CDR3: CATRGCSGNTIYF. The CDR3, as DNA: TGTGCCACCAGGGGCTGCTCTGGAAACACCATATATTTT.

The chain joins TRBV5-4 to TRBJ2-5, with 8 bases identical to TRBD2. The CDR3 is 16 residues long. V shed 2 bases, J shed 3 bases, and the junction held 9 bases outside the gene matches. CDR1 SGHNT and CDR2 YYREEE come from the germline V gene (reference sequence). As DNA, the CDR3 is TGTGCCAGCAGCTTTTCCGGGCGGGGGGTCGAAGAGACCCAGTACTTC. Protein sequence: CASSFSGRGVEETQYF.

The chain has TRBV9 and TRBJ2-5; 7 nucleotides match TRBD2. The CDR3 loop spans 16 amino acids. V shed 0 bases, J shed 2 bases, and the junction held 7 bases outside the gene matches. Germline V lookup: CDR1 SGDLS, CDR2 YYNGEE. CDR3 nucleotide sequence: TGTGCCAGCAGCGTAGGGCAAGCTAGCGGACAAGAGACCCAGTACTTC. As protein: CASSVGQASGQETQYF.

This clone was seen only a few times. V is TRBV2 and J is TRBJ2-2; 7 bases fit TRBD1. In germline, CDR1 is SNHLY, CDR2 FYNNEI. The CDR3 has 14 residues. V shed 4 bases, J shed 6 bases, and the junction held 5 bases outside the gene matches. The CDR3 loop is CASSGQGTAGELFF. The CDR3 DNA reads TGTGCCAGCAGTGGGCAGGGGACAGCCGGGGAGCTGTTTTTT. Using reference TRBV2 and TRBJ2-2 for the parts outside the CDR3, the full variable domain is EPEVTQTPSHQVTQMGQEVILRCVPISNHLYFYWYRQILGQKVEFLVSFYNNEISEKSEIFDDQFSVERPDGSNFTLKIRSTKLEDSAMYFCASSGQGTAGELFFGEGSRLTVL.

This sequence joins TRBV28 and TRBJ2-1; the D gene is possibly TRBD2 (5 bases). Per germline, CDR1 MDHEN and CDR2 SYDVKM. V was clipped by 6 bases and J by 15 bases, with 18 bases between them. This CDR3 contains 12 residues. CDR3 bases: TGTGCCAGCAGCCCTTTGACCGGGAATCCGTTCTTC. Translation: CASSPLTGNPFF.

The chain couples TRBV3-1 (or the pseudogene TRBV3-2) to TRBJ2-5; the match to TRBD2 covers 11 bases. J was trimmed by 5 bases and V by 7 bases; bases with no gene match: 6. CDR1 and CDR2 from the germline V gene are LGHDT and YNNKEL (reference sequence). This CDR3 has 14 amino acids. CDR3 DNA sequence: TGTGCCAGCATCCCTAGCGGGGGGATCGAGACCCAGTACTTC. Protein: CASIPSGGIETQYF.

The chain recombines TRBV2 with TRBJ2-3; 13 positions match TRBD2. The length of the CDR3 is 16 residues. V was pared by 4 bases and J by 5 bases, with 6 bases of the junction left unmatched. CDR1 SNHLY and CDR2 FYNNEI come from the germline V gene. The CDR3 coding sequence is TGTGCCAGCAGTGCCCGGACTAGCGGGGGAATAGATACGCAGTATTTT. Its protein product is CASSARTSGGIDTQYF.

The genes are TRBV23-1 and TRBJ2-5; 8 nucleotides agree with TRBD1. TRBV23-1 is an ORF, and what it does is uncertain. The length of the CDR3 is 15 residues. Unmatched junction bases numbered 4, after V lost 0 bases and J lost 4 bases. CDR3 nucleotide sequence: TGCGCCAGCAGTCAATCGTCAACAGGGGGAGAGACCCAGTACTTC. Translating it yields CASSQSSTGGETQYF.